This T cell receptor (beta chain) was observed in a study of beta chain features in type 1 diabetes. Study at large: Fewer than 110 million sorted cells were examined across all samples.

This clone was picked up a small number of times. The whole isolated RNA underwent reverse transcription, so sequencing captured expressed TCRB transcripts. Clones were sequenced by immunoSEQ multiplex PCR, and TCRdb holds only the in-frame ones, with some missing. This sample has around 310,000 clones; 9.5% to 12% occur once, and the top ten carry about 0.014%. In total, each donor contributed a single heparinised blood draw that averaged around 100 mL. Stem cell-like memory, regulatory, central memory and naive CD4+ cells were sorted via CD45RO/CCR7/CD25/CD127/CD95/CD27. The TCR was taken from a woman aged 25 to 39 in good health. Sequencing used naive CD4+ T cells from blood.

The CDR3 here is CASSPGLAVNIQYF. DNA for the CDR3: TGTGCCAGCAGCCCGGGACTAGCGGTGAACATTCAGTACTTC. The chain combines TRBV5-4 with TRBJ2-4; 11 nucleotides agree with TRBD2. The length of the CDR3 is 14 residues. Germline loops: CDR1 SGHNT, CDR2 YYREEE (reference sequence). Trimming removed 4 bases from V and 7 bases from J; junction bases left unmatched: 4. The whole variable domain, filled in from reference TRBV5-4 and TRBJ2-4, reads ETGVTQSPTHLIKTRGQQVTLRCSSQSGHNTVSWYQQALGQGPQFIFQYYREEENGRGNFPPRFSGLQFPNYSSELNVNALELDDSALYLCASSPGLAVNIQYFGAGTRLSVL.